Each of the 29 T cell receptor beta chains below was sequenced from the same sample in a study of cytomegalovirus exposure and HLA in healthy donors. 60 Vbeta and 13 Jbeta primers were used in PCR. The table came from immunoSEQ multiplex PCR; TCRdb's copy has only in-frame clones and leaves some out. In the table there are more than 130,000 clones, around 80% of which are singletons. Sequencing input: PBMCs. The receptors come from a man aged 40-50 years in good health and CMV-seropositive.

This sequence joins TRBV2 and TRBJ2-3, with 7 bases matching TRBD1. This CDR3 comprises 15 residues. After removal of 8 bases from V and 3 bases from J, the junction contained 11 bases not matched to a gene. CDR1 SNHLY and CDR2 FYNNEI come from the germline V gene. The CDR3 DNA sequence: TGTGCCAGCCAAAGCAGGGGGTGGTATACAGATACGCAGTATTTT. It specifies CASQSRGWYTDTQYF.

The chain joins TRBV11-2 to TRBJ1-5; 7 bases are a match to TRBD1. This CDR3 spans 16 amino acids. V dropped 1 base and J dropped 1; count of bases not matched to a gene: 4. Germline CDR1 and CDR2: SGHAT and FQNNGV. CDR3: CASSLGSGQSNQPQHF. DNA of the CDR3: TGTGCCAGCAGCTTAGGGTCGGGACAGAGCAATCAGCCCCAGCATTTT.

This clone was found once. The chain couples TRBV19 to TRBJ1-1, with D maybe TRBD1 (6 bases). CDR1 and CDR2 (germline): LNHDA, SQIVND (reference sequence). The CDR3 contains 16 residues. Between the trimmed V and J ends, which lost 1 base and 1 base, there was a span of 13 bases. The chain's CDR3 is CASSIGDTWRNTEAFF. CDR3 nucleotides: TGTGCCAGTAGTATAGGGGACACCTGGCGGAACACTGAAGCTTTCTTT.

The CDR3 sequence: CASSLANRVGDYGYTF. CDR3 DNA sequence: TGTGCCAGCAGCTTAGCAAACAGGGTTGGGGACTATGGCTACACCTTC. The rearrangement uses TRBV7-2 and TRBJ1-2; perhaps TRBD1 as D (6 bases). Deletions cut 0 bases from V and 3 bases from J, with 14 bases between. The CDR3 consists of 16 residues. The germline V gene has CDR1 SGHTA and CDR2 FQGNSA.

The chain combines TRBV4-2 with TRBJ2-7; D perhaps matches TRBD2 (5 bases). Germline CDR1 and CDR2: LGHNA and YNFKEQ. V lost 6 bases and J 4 bases, leaving 13 bases between the germline ends. The CDR3 has 13 residues. The CDR3 nucleotides read TGTGCCAGCAGTCAGACGACGGGGTACGAGCAGTACTTC. Its protein product is CASSQTTGYEQYF.

The V and J genes are TRBV6-1 and TRBJ1-4; 7 nucleotides agree with TRBD1. The CDR3 consists of 14 residues. J lost 2 bases, V lost 6 bases, and 3 bases had no gene match. Germline values: CDR1 MNHNS, CDR2 SASEGT. CDR3 protein: CASRSGGTNEKLFF. CDR3 coding DNA: TGTGCCAGCAGGTCAGGGGGTACTAATGAAAAACTGTTTTTT.

The chain couples TRBV11-3 to TRBJ2-5; D unclear. Trimming took off 5 bases at V and 4 bases at J, with 11 bases between the two ends. CDR1 and CDR2 (germline): SGHNT, YENEEA. This CDR3 is built from 13 residues. The CDR3 spells CASSKPNRETQYF. In nucleotides, the CDR3 is TGTGCCAGCAGCAAACCGAATAGAGAGACCCAGTACTTC.

The rearrangement links TRBV27 to TRBJ2-7, with 11 nucleotides matching TRBD1. Germline values: CDR1 MNHEY, CDR2 SMNVEV (reference sequence). Unmatched junction bases numbered 18, after V lost 6 bases and J lost 2 bases. This CDR3 spans 19 amino acids. CDR3: CASSQYGFRGQGGTYEQYF. CDR3 DNA sequence: TGTGCCAGCAGCCAGTATGGATTTAGGGGACAGGGGGGAACCTACGAGCAGTACTTC.

Only one count was recorded for this clone. The chain is built from TRBV2 and TRBJ2-2, with 9 bases matching TRBD2. The J segment lost 0 bases and the V segment lost 10 bases, leaving 6 bases of the junction unmatched. From germline, CDR1 is SNHLY and CDR2 FYNNEI. This CDR3 has 15 amino acids. The CDR3 DNA reads TGTGCCACCCAGCGGGGGGATTCGAACACCGGGGAGCTGTTTTTT. As protein: CATQRGDSNTGELFF.

The J gene is TRBJ1-4, the V gene TRBV14, with D possibly being TRBD1 (5 bases). The length of the CDR3 is 16 residues. Trimming stripped 0 bases from V and 2 bases from J, with 10 bases between. Per germline, CDR1 SGHDN and CDR2 FVKESK. In DNA, the CDR3 is TGTGCCAGCAGCCAAGATATGGGGACTACTAATGAAAAACTGTTTTTT. Amino acids: CASSQDMGTTNEKLFF.

Written as DNA, the CDR3 is TGTGCCAGCAGCTTAACTACTAGCGGGCTAGATACGCAGTATTTT. It encodes CASSLTTSGLDTQYF. The rearrangement uses TRBV7-2 and TRBJ2-3, with 9 bases identical to TRBD2. Germline CDR1 reads SGHTA; CDR2 reads FQGNSA. The J segment lost 5 bases and the V segment lost 2 bases, leaving 5 bases of the junction unmatched. This CDR3 contains 15 residues. Full variable domain (missing parts from reference TRBV7-2 and TRBJ2-3): GAGVSQSPSNKVTEKGKDVELRCDPISGHTALYWYRQSLGQGLEFLIYFQGNSAPDKSGLPSDRFSAERTGGSVSTLTIQRTQQEDSAVYLCASSLTTSGLDTQYFGPGTRLTVL.

The chain uses TRBV9 and TRBJ2-3, with TRBD2 matching 7 bases. The CDR3 runs 14 residues. V was clipped by 2 bases and J by 3 bases; unmatched bases: 3. CDR1 SGDLS and CDR2 YYNGEE come from the germline V gene. The CDR3 sequence: CASSVLGGTDTQYF. CDR3 DNA sequence: TGTGCCAGCAGCGTCCTGGGGGGGACAGATACGCAGTATTTT.

The chain links TRBV4-1 to TRBJ1-4; a weak D match, TRBD1 (6 bases). Germline V lookup: CDR1 MGHRA, CDR2 YSYEKL. Deletions cut 7 bases from V and 0 bases from J, with 15 bases between. The CDR3 loop spans 16 amino acids. The DNA of the CDR3 is TGCGCCAGCAAAGGGCAGGGGACTACAACTAATGAAAAACTGTTTTTT. Translation gives CASKGQGTTTNEKLFF.

The rearrangement uses TRBV4-3 and TRBJ2-7; a weak D match, TRBD1 (6 bases). Germline assignment: CDR1 LGHNA and CDR2 YSLEER. CDR3 length: 17 residues. The V end was cut by 1 base, the J end by 4 bases, with 20 bases between. CDR3 DNA sequence: TGCGCCAGCAGCCAAGCTTTTGGTTCCGGACAGTTATACGAGCAGTACTTC. Encoded protein: CASSQAFGSGQLYEQYF.

The rearrangement joins TRBV19 to TRBJ1-1, with 8 positions matching TRBD1. CDR1 LNHDA and CDR2 SQIVND come from the germline V gene (reference sequence). The CDR3 is 14 residues long. With 5 bases clipped from V and 6 bases from J, the junction kept 8 bases outside the gene matches. CDR3 region: CASSPWGQAAEAFF. The CDR3 DNA reads TGTGCCAGTAGTCCTTGGGGACAGGCGGCTGAAGCTTTCTTT.

The chain recombines TRBV4-2 with TRBJ1-4, with D tentatively TRBD1 (5 bases). The CDR3 totals 16 residues. In germline, CDR1 is LGHNA, CDR2 YNFKEQ. V was clipped by 0 bases and J by 8 bases, with 16 bases between them. The DNA of the CDR3 is TGTGCCAGCAGCCAAGATTTAAGGACCCAGGGCGAAAAACTGTTTTTT. Amino acids: CASSQDLRTQGEKLFF.

The chain couples TRBV19 to TRBJ2-1, with 12 bases fitting TRBD2. The CDR3 is made up of 17 amino acids. V shed 7 bases, J shed 4 bases, and the junction held 11 bases outside the gene matches. CDR1 is LNHDA, CDR2 SQIVND, per germline (reference sequence). The CDR3 sequence: CASTSGGAGTLYNEQFF. The CDR3 region has the DNA TGTGCCAGTACTAGCGGGGGGGCCGGGACCCTTTACAATGAGCAGTTCTTC.

The J gene is TRBJ2-1, the V gene TRBV27, with a possible D match to TRBD1 (6 bases). In germline, CDR1 is MNHEY, CDR2 SMNVEV (reference sequence). V was pared by 3 bases and J by 3 bases, with 9 bases between. This CDR3 comprises 14 residues. CDR3 nucleotide sequence: TGTGCCAGCAGTTTGTGGGGGCTCTACAATGAGCAGTTCTTC. It encodes CASSLWGLYNEQFF.

The chain uses TRBV19 and TRBJ1-1; unclear D gene. Per germline, CDR1 LNHDA and CDR2 SQIVND (reference sequence). Trimming took 3 bases from V and 4 from J, leaving 9 bases between them. The CDR3 contains 13 residues. Written as DNA, the CDR3 is TGTGCCAGTAGTATCCCCGGACTCACTGAAGCTTTCTTT. Protein sequence: CASSIPGLTEAFF. The variable domain in full, with the rest retrieved from reference TRBV19 and TRBJ1-1, is DGGITQSPKYLFRKEGQNVTLSCEQNLNHDAMYWYRQDPGQGLRLIYYSQIVNDFQKGDIAEGYSVSREKKESFPLTVTSAQKNPTAFYLCASSIPGLTEAFFGQGTRLTVV.

As DNA, the CDR3 is TGCAGCGTTCACTCCGGGGGCTATGGCTACACCTTC. Protein: CSVHSGGYGYTF. The chain joins TRBV29-1 to TRBJ1-2; tentatively, D is TRBD1 (5 bases). Trimming shortened V by 5 bases and J by 4 bases, and 11 bases separated the two germline ends. The germline V gene has CDR1 SQVTM and CDR2 ANQGSEA. This CDR3 has 12 amino acids.

The V and J genes are TRBV30 and TRBJ1-2; D may be TRBD1 (5 bases). Germline assignment: CDR1 GTSNPN and CDR2 SVGIG (reference sequence). V was trimmed by 1 base and J by 7 bases, leaving 10 bases between them. This CDR3 comprises 12 residues. In nucleotides, the CDR3 is TGTGCCTGGAGTGCGGGGGTGGGTGGCTACACCTTC. Its translation: CAWSAGVGGYTF.

The chain joins TRBV5-1 to TRBJ2-2; 8 positions match TRBD1. J gave up 6 bases and V 2 bases, and 9 bases lay outside the gene matches. Germline-derived CDR1 and CDR2 are SGHRS and YFSETQ. This CDR3 has 16 residues. The CDR3 loop reads CASSLGPGGWSGELFF. DNA for the CDR3: TGCGCCAGCAGCTTAGGCCCAGGGGGCTGGTCCGGGGAGCTGTTTTTT.

The chain links TRBV6-5 to TRBJ2-2, with D possibly being TRBD1 (5 bases). From germline, CDR1 is MNHEY and CDR2 SVGAGI. The CDR3 sequence is 14 residues long. The V end lost 6 bases, the J end lost 0 bases, and 8 bases lay between the germline ends. The CDR3 sequence: CASRDTPNTGELFF. CDR3 in DNA: TGTGCCAGCAGGGACACCCCGAACACCGGGGAGCTGTTTTTT.

The chain uses TRBV28 and TRBJ1-5, with TRBD1 identical over 7 bases. This CDR3 region has 15 residues. Germline trimming cut 6 bases from V and 1 base from J; bases unmatched to any gene: 6. Germline CDR1 reads MDHEN; CDR2 reads SYDVKM. The CDR3 loop is CASRTGEGSNQPQHF. CDR3 nucleotide sequence: TGTGCCAGCAGAACAGGGGAAGGAAGCAATCAGCCCCAGCATTTT.

This chain links TRBV5-1 with TRBJ2-2; 9 nucleotides agree with TRBD1. The CDR3 covers 16 residues. Germline trimming cut 4 bases from V and 4 bases from J; bases unmatched to any gene: 8. CDR1 is SGHRS, CDR2 YFSETQ, per germline. The CDR3 here is CASSQGQGRPTGELFF. The CDR3 nucleotides read TGCGCCAGCAGCCAGGGACAGGGCCGTCCCACCGGGGAGCTGTTTTTT.

V and J are TRBV27 and TRBJ2-5, with 7 bases aligning to TRBD2. The V segment lost 5 bases and the J segment 1 base; nucleotides outside the gene matches: 10. In germline, CDR1 is MNHEY, CDR2 SMNVEV (reference sequence). The CDR3 has 16 residues. The CDR3 DNA follows: TGTGCCAGCAGTCCAGGTTGGGGGGGGTCCCAAGAGACCCAGTACTTC. This sequence encodes CASSPGWGGSQETQYF.

The CDR3 sequence: CASSPGQTPRDYGYTF. CDR3 DNA: TGTGCCAGCAGCCCAGGACAGACTCCAAGGGACTATGGCTACACCTTC. The chain links TRBV5-4 to TRBJ1-2; TRBD1 is a possible D gene (6 bases). The V end lost 4 bases, the J end lost 3 bases, and 19 bases lay between the germline ends. CDR1 and CDR2 from the germline V gene are SGHNT and YYREEE (reference sequence). The CDR3 runs to 16 residues.

The chain combines TRBV4-1 with TRBJ1-2; TRBD1 agrees at 11 bases. With 1 base clipped from V and 0 bases from J, the junction kept 4 bases outside the gene matches. Per the germline V gene, CDR1 is MGHRA and CDR2 is YSYEKL. The length of the CDR3 is 17 residues. The chain's CDR3 is CASSQGGTGGTNYGYTF. CDR3 DNA: TGCGCCAGCAGCCAAGGGGGGACAGGGGGTACTAACTATGGCTACACCTTC.

The chain couples TRBV28 to TRBJ1-3; TRBD1 might be the D (5 bases). Between the trimmed V and J ends, which lost 5 bases and 4 bases, there was a span of 15 bases. This CDR3 region has 15 residues. The germline CDR1 and CDR2 sequences are MDHEN and SYDVKM. The CDR3 nucleotides are TGTGCCAGCAGTCACCAGGGCCAGGGCGGAAACACCATATATTTT. It yields the protein CASSHQGQGGNTIYF. Variable domain in full (rest from reference TRBV28 and TRBJ1-3): DVKVTQSSRYLVKRTGEKVFLECVQDMDHENMFWYRQDPGLGLRLIYFSYDVKMKEKGDIPEGYSVSREKKERFSLILESASTNQTSMYLCASSHQGQGGNTIYFGEGSWLTVV.